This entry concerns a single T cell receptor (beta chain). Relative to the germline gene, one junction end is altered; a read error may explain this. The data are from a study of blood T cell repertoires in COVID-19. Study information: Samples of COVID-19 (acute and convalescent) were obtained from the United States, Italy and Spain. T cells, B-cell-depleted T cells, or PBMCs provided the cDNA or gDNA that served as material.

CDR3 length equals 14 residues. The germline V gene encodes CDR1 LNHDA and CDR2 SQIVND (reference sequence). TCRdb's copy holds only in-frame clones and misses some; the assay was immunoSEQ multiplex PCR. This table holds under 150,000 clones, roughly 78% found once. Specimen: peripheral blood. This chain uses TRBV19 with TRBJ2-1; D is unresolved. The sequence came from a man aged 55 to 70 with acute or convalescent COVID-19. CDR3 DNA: TGTGCCAGTAGTATTCGCGGCTCCCACAATGAGCAGTTCTTC. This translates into CASSIRGSHNEQFF. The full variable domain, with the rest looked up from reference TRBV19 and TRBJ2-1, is DGGITQSPKYLFRKEGQNVTLSCEQNLNHDAMYWYRQDPGQGLRLIYYSQIVNDFQKGDIAEGYSVSREKKESFPLTVTSAQKNPTAFYLCASSIRGSHNEQFFGPGTRLTVL.